These 8 T cell receptor beta chains share one sample of origin, sequenced in a study of response to subunit inactivated influenza vaccine. TCRdb ran MiXCR on the RT-PCR reads and lists one entry per CDR3 protein. The table records fewer than 750,000 distinct CDR3 sequences, 14% of them present only once. The sequencing here drew on PBMCs from blood, taken about 12 days after vaccination. Every receptor here comes from a man aged 45-60 years who received an inactivated influenza vaccine.

J is TRBJ1-2 and V is TRBV28; TRBD1 agrees at 7 bases. This CDR3 has 15 amino acids. Germline loops: CDR1 MDHEN, CDR2 SYDVKM. Trimming at V came to 2 bases and at J to 6 bases, leaving 9 bases not matched to a gene. The CDR3 coding sequence is TGTGCCAGCAGTTTAGTGGCTCCAGGGGGGCATGGCTACACCTTC. This translates into CASSLVAPGGHGYTF.

This clonotype was counted a few times. The rearrangement uses TRBV29-1 and TRBJ2-5, with TRBD1 as a possible D gene (5 bases). The CDR3 is 12 amino acids. The germline CDR1 and CDR2 sequences are SQVTM and ANQGSEA. With 5 bases removed from V and 0 bases from J, the gap between germline ends came to 7 bases. Written as DNA, the CDR3 is TGCAGCGTTTACAGGAACCAAGAGACCCAGTACTTC. This encodes CSVYRNQETQYF. Full variable domain (missing parts from reference TRBV29-1 and TRBJ2-5): SAVISQKPSRDICQRGTSLTIQCQVDSQVTMMFWYRQQPGQSLTLIATANQGSEATYESGFVIDKFPISRPNLTFSTLTVSNMSPEDSSIYLCSVYRNQETQYFGPGTRLLVL.

This chain connects TRBV5-1 to TRBJ1-3; no clear D gene. The CDR3 totals 15 residues. V lost 2 bases and J lost 0, with 9 bases in between. CDR1 is SGHRS, CDR2 YFSETQ, per germline. CDR3 sequence reads: CASSFDGSSGNTIYF. CDR3 DNA sequence: TGCGCCAGCAGCTTCGACGGGAGCTCTGGAAACACCATATATTTT.

The rearrangement uses TRBV6-2 or TRBV6-3 and TRBJ2-1; 9 nucleotides match TRBD1. Germline values: CDR1 MNHEY, CDR2 SVGEGT. The V segment lost 6 bases and the J segment 6 bases; nucleotides outside the gene matches: 6. The CDR3 runs 14 residues. The CDR3 region is CASSLRDRANEQFF. The DNA for the CDR3 is TGTGCCAGCAGCCTCCGGGACAGGGCCAATGAGCAGTTCTTC.

In nucleotides, the CDR3 is TGTGCCAGCAGTTTCGGCGAGAACACCGGGGAGCTGTTTTTT. Translated: CASSFGENTGELFF. J is TRBJ2-2 and V is TRBV12-3 or TRBV12-4; D is ambiguous. This CDR3 spans 14 amino acids. V lost 3 bases, J lost 1 base, and 6 bases lay in between.

The V gene is TRBV20-1, the J gene TRBJ2-1, with no clear D. The CDR3 length is 16 residues. Trimming removed 0 bases at V and 0 bases at J, with 12 bases between. CDR1 and CDR2 from the germline V gene are DFQATT and SNEGSKA (reference sequence). This CDR3 reads CSARDPASGSYNEQFF. CDR3 DNA: TGCAGTGCTAGAGATCCGGCATCGGGCTCCTACAATGAGCAGTTCTTC.

The chain links TRBV20-1 to TRBJ2-5; D gene ambiguous. V lost 7 bases and J 2 bases, leaving 11 bases between the germline ends. CDR1 is DFQATT, CDR2 SNEGSKA, per germline (reference sequence). The CDR3 runs to 12 residues. CDR3 in DNA: TGCAGTGTAGGTTTGTGGCAAGAGACCCAGTACTTC. It yields the protein CSVGLWQETQYF.

This clonotype was observed a handful of times. The rearrangement uses TRBV20-1 and TRBJ2-7; TRBD2 matches at 9 bases. Per germline, CDR1 DFQATT and CDR2 SNEGSKA (reference sequence). The V and J ends lost 0 bases and 9 bases, in that order; junction bases with no gene match: 9. The length of the CDR3 is 14 residues. DNA for the CDR3: TGCAGTGCTAGAGAAATTAGCGGGAGCGGCGGGCAGTACTTC. This encodes CSAREISGSGGQYF.